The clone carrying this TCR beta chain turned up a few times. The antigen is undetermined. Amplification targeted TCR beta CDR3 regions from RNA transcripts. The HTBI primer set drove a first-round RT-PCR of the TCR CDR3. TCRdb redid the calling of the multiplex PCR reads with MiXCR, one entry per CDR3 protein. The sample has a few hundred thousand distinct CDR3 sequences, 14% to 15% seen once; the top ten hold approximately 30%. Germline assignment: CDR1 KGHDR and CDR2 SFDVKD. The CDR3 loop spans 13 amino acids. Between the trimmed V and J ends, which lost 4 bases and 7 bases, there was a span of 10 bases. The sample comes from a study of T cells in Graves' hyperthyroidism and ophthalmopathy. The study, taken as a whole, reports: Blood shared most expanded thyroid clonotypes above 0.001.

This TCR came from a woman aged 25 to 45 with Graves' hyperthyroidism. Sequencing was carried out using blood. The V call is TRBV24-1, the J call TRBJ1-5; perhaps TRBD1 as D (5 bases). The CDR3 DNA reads TGTGCCACCAGTGAAGCAGGGTACCAGCCCCAGCATTTT. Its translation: CATSEAGYQPQHF.